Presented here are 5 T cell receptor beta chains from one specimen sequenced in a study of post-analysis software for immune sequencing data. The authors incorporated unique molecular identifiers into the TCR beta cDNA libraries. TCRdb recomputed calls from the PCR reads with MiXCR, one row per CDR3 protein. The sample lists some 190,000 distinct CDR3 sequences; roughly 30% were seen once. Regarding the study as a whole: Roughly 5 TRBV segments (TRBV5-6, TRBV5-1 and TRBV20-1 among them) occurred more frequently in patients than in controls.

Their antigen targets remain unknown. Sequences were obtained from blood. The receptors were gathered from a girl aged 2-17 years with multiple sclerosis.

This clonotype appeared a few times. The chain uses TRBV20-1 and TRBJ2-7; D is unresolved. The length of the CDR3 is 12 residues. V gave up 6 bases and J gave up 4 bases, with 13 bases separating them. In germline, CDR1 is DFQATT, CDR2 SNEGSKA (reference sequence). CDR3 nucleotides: TGCAGTGCCAAGGACGGACGATACGAGCAGTACTTC. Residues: CSAKDGRYEQYF.

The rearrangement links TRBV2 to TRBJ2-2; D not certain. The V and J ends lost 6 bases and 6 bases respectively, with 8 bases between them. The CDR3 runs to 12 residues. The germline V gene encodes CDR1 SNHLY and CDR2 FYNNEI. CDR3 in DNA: TGTGCCAGCAGGGGCGAGGCCGGGGAGCTGTTTTTT. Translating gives CASRGEAGELFF.

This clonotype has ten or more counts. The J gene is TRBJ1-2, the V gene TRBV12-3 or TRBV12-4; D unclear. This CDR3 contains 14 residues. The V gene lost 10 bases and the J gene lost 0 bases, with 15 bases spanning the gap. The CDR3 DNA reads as TGTGCCACAGAGCGCGGGGTCTCTAACTATGGCTACACCTTC. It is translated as CATERGVSNYGYTF.

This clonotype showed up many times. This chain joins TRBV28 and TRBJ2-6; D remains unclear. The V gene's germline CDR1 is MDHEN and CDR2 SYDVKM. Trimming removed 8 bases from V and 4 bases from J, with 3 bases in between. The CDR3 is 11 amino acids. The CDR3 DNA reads TGTGCCAGCGTGGGGGCCAACGTCCTGACTTTC. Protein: CASVGANVLTF.

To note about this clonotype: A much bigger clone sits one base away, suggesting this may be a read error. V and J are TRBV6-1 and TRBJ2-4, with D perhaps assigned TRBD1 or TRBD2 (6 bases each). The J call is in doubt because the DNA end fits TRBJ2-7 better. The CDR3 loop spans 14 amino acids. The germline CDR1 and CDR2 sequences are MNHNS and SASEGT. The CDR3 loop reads CASHQAGHSYEQYF. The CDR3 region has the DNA TGTGCCAGCCACCAGGCGGGACATTCCTACGAGCAGTACTTC.